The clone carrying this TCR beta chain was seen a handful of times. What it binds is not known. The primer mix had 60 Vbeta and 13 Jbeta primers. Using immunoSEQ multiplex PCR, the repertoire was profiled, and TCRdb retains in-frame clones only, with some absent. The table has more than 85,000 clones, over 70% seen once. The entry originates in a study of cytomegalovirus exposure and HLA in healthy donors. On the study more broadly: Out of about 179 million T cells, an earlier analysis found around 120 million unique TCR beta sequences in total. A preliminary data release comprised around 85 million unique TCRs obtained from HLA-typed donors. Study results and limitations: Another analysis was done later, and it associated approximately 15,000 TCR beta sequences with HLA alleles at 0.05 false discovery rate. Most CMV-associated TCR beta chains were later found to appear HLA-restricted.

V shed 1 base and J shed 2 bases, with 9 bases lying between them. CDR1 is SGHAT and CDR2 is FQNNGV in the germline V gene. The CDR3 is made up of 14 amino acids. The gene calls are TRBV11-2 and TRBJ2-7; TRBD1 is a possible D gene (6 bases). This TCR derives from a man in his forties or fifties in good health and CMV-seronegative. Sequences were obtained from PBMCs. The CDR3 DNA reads TGTGCCAGCAGCTTAGGGGCAGGGGCCTACGAGCAGTACTTC. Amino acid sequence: CASSLGAGAYEQYF.